The sequence of this TCR beta chain was determined in a study of cytomegalovirus exposure and HLA in healthy donors. Study-wide results and limits: Trimming of TCR beta V- and J-genes showed a link, identified in a later analysis, to a missense DCLRE1C variant.

The study ran its PCR with 60 Vbeta and 13 Jbeta primers. Sequencing was performed with immunoSEQ multiplex PCR; in TCRdb, only in-frame clones are kept and a portion is missing. This table has around 200,000 clones, around 83% appearing once. V was pared by 0 bases and J by 6 bases, with 10 bases of the junction left unmatched. The germline CDR1 and CDR2 sequences are MGHRA and YSYEKL. The CDR3 extends over 17 amino acids. Concerning this clone: Its antigen is undetermined.

This sequence was found in a girl aged 2 to 9 in good health and CMV-seropositive. V is TRBV4-1 and J is TRBJ2-3; TRBD2 matches at 9 bases. Input material: PBMCs. CDR3 sequence reads: CASSQDLASGEYDTQYF. CDR3 coding DNA: TGCGCCAGCAGCCAAGATTTGGCTAGCGGGGAATATGATACGCAGTATTTT.